Sequencing of this TCR beta chain was carried out in a study of monozygotic twins with inflammatory bowel disease. Phlebotomy per donor yielded a single 2.5 ml blood sample. Of note for this clonotype: Its specificity is not known.

Per-sample cDNA came from eight separate reactions. TCRdb re-called the 5' RACE reads and shows each CDR3 protein once, DNA omitted. The repertoire table contains about 150,000 distinct CDR3 sequences. Study results and caveats: No distinction between different T cell subtypes was possible. Especially with disease activity, IBD patients had fewer clonotypes in common with others than healthy twins did.

Germline V CDR1 and CDR2: SGHAT, FQNNGV. CDR3 length: 14 residues. The V gene is TRBV11-2, the J gene TRBJ1-2; TCRdb reports TRBD1, a call that lacks DNA to check it against. Sequenced: blood. This receptor was obtained from a human donor with ulcerative colitis or Crohn's disease, or a healthy co-twin of an affected twin (not recorded which). This CDR3 reads CASSPTGEVYGYTF.